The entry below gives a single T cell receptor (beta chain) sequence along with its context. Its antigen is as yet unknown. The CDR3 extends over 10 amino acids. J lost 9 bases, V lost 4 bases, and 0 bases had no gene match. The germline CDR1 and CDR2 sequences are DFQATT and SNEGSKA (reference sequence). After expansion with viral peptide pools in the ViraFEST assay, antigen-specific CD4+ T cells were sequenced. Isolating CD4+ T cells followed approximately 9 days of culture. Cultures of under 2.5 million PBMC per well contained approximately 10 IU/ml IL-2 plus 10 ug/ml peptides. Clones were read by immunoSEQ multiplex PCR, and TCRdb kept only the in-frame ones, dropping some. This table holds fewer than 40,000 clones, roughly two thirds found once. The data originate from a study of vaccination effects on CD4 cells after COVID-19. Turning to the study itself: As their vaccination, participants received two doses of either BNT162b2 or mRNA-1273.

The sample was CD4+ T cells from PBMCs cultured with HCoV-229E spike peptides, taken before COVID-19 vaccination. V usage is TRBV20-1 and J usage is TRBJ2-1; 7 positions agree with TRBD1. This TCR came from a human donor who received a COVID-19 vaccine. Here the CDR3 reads CSANRGEQFF. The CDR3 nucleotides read TGCAGTGCTAACAGGGGTGAGCAGTTCTTC.